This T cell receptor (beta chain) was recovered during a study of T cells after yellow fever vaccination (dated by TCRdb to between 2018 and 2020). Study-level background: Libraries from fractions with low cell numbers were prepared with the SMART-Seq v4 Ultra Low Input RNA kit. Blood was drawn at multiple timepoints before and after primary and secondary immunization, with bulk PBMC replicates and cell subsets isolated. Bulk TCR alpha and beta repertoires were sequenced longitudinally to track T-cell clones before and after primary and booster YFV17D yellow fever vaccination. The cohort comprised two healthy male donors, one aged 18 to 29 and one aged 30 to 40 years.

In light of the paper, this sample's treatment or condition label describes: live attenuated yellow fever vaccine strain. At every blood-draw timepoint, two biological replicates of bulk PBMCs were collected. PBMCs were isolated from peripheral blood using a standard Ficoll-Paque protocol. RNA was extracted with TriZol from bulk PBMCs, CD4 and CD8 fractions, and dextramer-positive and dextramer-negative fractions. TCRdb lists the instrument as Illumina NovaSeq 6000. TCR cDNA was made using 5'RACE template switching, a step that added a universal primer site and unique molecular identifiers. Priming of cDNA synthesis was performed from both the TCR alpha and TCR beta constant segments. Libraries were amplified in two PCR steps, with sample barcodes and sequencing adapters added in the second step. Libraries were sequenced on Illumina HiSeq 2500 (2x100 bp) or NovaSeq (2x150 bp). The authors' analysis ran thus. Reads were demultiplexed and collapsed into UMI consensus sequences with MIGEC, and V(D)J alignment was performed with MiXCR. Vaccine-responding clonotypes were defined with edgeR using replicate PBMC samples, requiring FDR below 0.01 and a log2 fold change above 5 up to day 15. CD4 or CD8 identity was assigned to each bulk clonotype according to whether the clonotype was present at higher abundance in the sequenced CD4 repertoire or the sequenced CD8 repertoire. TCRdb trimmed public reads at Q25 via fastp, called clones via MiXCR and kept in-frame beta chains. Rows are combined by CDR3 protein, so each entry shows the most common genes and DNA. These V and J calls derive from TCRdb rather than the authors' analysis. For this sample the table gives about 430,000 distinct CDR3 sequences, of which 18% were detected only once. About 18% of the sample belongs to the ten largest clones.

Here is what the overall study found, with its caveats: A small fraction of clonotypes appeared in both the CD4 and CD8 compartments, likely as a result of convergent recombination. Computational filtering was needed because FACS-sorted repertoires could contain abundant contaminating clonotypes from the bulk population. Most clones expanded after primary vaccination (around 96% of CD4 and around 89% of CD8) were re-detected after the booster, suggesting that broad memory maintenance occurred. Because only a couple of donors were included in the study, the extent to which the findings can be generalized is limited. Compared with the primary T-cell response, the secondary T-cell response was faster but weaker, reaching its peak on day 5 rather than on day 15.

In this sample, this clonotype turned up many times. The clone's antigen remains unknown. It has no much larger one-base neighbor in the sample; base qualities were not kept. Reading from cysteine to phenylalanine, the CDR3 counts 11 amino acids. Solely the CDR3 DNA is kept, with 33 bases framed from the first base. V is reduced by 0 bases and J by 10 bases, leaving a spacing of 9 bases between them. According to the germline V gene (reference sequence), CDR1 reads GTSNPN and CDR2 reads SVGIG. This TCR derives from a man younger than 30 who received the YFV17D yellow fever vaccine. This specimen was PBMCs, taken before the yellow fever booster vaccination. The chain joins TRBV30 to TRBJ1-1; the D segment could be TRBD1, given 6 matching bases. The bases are TGTGCCTGGAGTGTTGGGGGGGCAGCTTTCTTT. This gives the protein CAWSVGGAAFF.